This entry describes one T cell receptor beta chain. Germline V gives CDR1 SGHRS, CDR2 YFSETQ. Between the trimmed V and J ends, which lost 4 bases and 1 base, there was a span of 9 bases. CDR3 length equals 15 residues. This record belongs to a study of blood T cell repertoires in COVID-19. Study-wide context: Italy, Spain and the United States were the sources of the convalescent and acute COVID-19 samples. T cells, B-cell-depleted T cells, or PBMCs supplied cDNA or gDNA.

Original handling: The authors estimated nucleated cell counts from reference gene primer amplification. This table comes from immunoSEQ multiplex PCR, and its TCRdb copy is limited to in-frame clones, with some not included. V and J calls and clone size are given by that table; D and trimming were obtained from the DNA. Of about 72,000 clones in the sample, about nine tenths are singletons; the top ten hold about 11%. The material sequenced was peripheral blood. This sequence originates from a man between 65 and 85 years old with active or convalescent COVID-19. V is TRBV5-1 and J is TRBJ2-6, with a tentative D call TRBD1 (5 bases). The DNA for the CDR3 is TGCGCCAGCAGCCACAGGAGTTCTGGGGCCAACGTCCTGACTTTC. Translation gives CASSHRSSGANVLTF.